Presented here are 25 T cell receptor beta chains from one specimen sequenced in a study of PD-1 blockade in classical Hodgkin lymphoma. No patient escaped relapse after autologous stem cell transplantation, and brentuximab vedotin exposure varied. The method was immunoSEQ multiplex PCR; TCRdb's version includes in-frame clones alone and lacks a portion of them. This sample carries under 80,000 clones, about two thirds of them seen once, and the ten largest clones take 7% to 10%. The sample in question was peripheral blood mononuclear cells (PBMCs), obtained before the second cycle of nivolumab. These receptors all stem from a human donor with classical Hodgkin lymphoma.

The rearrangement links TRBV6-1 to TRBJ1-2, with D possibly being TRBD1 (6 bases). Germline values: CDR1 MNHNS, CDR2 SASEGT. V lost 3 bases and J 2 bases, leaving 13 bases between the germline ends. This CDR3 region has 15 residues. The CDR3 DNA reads TGTGCCAGCAGTGATTTCTCCGGGGGCAACTATGGCTACACCTTC. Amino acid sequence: CASSDFSGGNYGYTF.

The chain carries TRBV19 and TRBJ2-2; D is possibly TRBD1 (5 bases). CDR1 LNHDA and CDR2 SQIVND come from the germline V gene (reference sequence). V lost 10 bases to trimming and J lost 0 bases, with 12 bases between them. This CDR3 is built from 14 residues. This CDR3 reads CATRTRPNTGELFF. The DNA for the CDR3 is TGTGCCACCCGGACACGCCCGAACACCGGGGAGCTGTTTTTT. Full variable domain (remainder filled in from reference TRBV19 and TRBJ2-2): DGGITQSPKYLFRKEGQNVTLSCEQNLNHDAMYWYRQDPGQGLRLIYYSQIVNDFQKGDIAEGYSVSREKKESFPLTVTSAQKNPTAFYLCATRTRPNTGELFFGEGSRLTVL.

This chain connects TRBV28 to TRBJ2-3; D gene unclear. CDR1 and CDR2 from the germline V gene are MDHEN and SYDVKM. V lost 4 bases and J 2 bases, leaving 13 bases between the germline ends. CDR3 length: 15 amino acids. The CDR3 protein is CASSSGPRDTDTQYF. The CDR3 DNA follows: TGTGCCAGCAGTTCCGGCCCTAGAGACACAGATACGCAGTATTTT.

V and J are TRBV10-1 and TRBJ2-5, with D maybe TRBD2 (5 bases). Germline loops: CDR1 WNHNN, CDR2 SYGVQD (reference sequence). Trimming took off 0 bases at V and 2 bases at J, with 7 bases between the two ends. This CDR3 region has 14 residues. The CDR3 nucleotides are TGCGCCAGCAGTGAGTCAATAGCGCAAGAGACCCAGTACTTC. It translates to CASSESIAQETQYF.

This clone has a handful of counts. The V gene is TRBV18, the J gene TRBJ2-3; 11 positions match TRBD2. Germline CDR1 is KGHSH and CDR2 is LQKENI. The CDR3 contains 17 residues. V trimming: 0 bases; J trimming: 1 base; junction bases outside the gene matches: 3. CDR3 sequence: CASSPPLAGGRTDTQYF. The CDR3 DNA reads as TGTGCCAGCTCACCACCTCTAGCGGGGGGACGCACAGATACGCAGTATTTT.

This CDR3 is CASSAGQSNTEAFF. For the CDR3, the DNA is TGTGCCAGCAGTGCCGGACAGTCGAACACTGAAGCTTTCTTT. The chain combines TRBV2 with TRBJ1-1, with a tentative D call TRBD1 (6 bases). Trimming left V 4 bases short and J 1 base short, with 10 bases between. The CDR3 contains 14 residues. The germline CDR1 and CDR2 sequences are SNHLY and FYNNEI. The whole variable domain, filled in from reference TRBV2 and TRBJ1-1, reads EPEVTQTPSHQVTQMGQEVILRCVPISNHLYFYWYRQILGQKVEFLVSFYNNEISEKSEIFDDQFSVERPDGSNFTLKIRSTKLEDSAMYFCASSAGQSNTEAFFGQGTRLTVV.

CDR3 sequence: CASSLESSNTEAFF. As DNA, the CDR3 is TGCGCCAGCAGCTTGGAGTCCTCGAACACTGAAGCTTTCTTT. The chain combines TRBV5-1 with TRBJ1-1; D unclear. Germline assignment: CDR1 SGHRS and CDR2 YFSETQ. This CDR3 has 14 amino acids. The ends were cut back, 0 bases at V and 1 base at J, with 7 bases in the middle.

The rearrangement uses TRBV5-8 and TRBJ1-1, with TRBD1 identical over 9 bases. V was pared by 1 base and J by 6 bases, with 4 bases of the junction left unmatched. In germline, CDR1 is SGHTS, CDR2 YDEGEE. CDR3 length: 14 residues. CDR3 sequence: CASSLIQGAAEAFF. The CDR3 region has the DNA TGTGCCAGCAGCTTGATACAGGGGGCGGCTGAAGCTTTCTTT.

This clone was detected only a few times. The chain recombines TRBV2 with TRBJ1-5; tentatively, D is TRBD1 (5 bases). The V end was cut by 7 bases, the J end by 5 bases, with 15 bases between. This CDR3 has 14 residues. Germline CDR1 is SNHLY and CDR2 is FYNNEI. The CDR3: CASTPGLGDQPQHF. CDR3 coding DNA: TGTGCCAGCACTCCAGGGTTAGGAGATCAGCCCCAGCATTTT.

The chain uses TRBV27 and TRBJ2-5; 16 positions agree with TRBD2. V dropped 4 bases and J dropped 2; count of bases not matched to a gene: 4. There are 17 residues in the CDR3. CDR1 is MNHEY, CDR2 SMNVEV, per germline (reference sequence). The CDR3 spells CASSSGLAGGVQETQYF. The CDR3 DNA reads TGTGCCAGCAGTTCGGGACTAGCGGGGGGGGTTCAAGAGACCCAGTACTTC.

CDR3 protein: CASSPPGSGRDTQYF. DNA for the CDR3: TGTGCCAGCAGCCCCCCAGGTAGCGGGAGAGATACGCAGTATTTT. The genes are TRBV5-4 and TRBJ2-3; TRBD2 matches 9 bases. V dropped 4 bases and J dropped 5; count of bases not matched to a gene: 8. The CDR3 consists of 15 residues. Germline loops: CDR1 SGHNT, CDR2 YYREEE (reference sequence).

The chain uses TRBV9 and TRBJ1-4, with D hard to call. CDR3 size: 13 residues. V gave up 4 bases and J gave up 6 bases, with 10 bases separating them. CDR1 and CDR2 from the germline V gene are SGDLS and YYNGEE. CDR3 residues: CASSSGIDEKLFF. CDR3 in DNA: TGTGCCAGCAGCTCCGGGATAGATGAAAAACTGTTTTTT.

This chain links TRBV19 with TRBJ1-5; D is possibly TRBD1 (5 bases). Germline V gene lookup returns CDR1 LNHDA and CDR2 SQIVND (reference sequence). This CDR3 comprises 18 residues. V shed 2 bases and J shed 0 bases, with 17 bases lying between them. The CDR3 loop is CASSIQGGESYSNQPQHF. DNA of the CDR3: TGTGCCAGTAGTATACAGGGTGGGGAAAGTTATAGCAATCAGCCCCAGCATTTT.

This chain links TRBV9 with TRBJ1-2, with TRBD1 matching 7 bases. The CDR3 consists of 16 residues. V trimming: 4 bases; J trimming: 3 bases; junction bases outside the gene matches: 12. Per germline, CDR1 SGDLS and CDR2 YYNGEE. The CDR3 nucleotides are TGTGCCAGCAGCATCGATTTAAAGGGGGCGGACTATGGCTACACCTTC. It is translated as CASSIDLKGADYGYTF. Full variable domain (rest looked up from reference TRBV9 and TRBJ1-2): DSGVTQTPKHLITATGQRVTLRCSPRSGDLSVYWYQQSLDQGLQFLIQYYNGEERAKGNILERFSAQQFPDLHSELNLSSLELGDSALYFCASSIDLKGADYGYTFGSGTRLTVV.

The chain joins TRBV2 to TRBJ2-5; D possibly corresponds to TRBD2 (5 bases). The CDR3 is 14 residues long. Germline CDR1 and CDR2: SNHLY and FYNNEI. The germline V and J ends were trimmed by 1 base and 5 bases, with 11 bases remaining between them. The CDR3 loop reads CASSEGRPGETQYF. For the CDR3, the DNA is TGTGCCAGCAGTGAAGGCAGGCCGGGGGAGACCCAGTACTTC. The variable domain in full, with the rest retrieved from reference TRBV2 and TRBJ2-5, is EPEVTQTPSHQVTQMGQEVILRCVPISNHLYFYWYRQILGQKVEFLVSFYNNEISEKSEIFDDQFSVERPDGSNFTLKIRSTKLEDSAMYFCASSEGRPGETQYFGPGTRLLVL.

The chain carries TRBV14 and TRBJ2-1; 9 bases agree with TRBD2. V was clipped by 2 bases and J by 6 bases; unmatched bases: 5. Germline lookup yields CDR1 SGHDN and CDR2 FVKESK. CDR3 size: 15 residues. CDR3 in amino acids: CASSQIAGAFNEQFF. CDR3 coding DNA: TGTGCCAGCAGCCAAATAGCGGGGGCCTTCAATGAGCAGTTCTTC.

CDR3 nucleotides: TGTGCCAGCAGCTTGTGGCAGATAAATGAAAAACTGTTTTTT. This encodes CASSLWQINEKLFF. The V gene is TRBV5-6, the J gene TRBJ1-4; D not certain. This CDR3 region has 14 residues. Germline loops: CDR1 SGHDT, CDR2 YYEEEE. Trimming removed 1 base at V and 5 bases at J, with 9 bases between.

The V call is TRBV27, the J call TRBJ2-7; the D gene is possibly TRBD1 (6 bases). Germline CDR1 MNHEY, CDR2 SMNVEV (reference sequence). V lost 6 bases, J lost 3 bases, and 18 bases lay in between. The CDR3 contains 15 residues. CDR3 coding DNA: TGTGCCAGCAGCCAAATCCGGGACAAGATCTACGAGCAGTACTTC. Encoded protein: CASSQIRDKIYEQYF.

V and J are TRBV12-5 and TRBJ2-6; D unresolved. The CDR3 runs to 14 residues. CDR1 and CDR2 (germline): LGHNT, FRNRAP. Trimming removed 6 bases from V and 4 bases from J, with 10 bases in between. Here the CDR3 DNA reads TGTGCTAGTGGGCCGCAAGCAGGGGCCAACGTCCTGACTTTC. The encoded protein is CASGPQAGANVLTF.

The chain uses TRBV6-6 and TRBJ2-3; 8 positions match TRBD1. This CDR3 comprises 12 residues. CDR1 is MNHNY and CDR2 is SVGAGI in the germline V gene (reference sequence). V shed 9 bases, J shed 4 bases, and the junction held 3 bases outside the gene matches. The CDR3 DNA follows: TGTGCCAGTGGACAGGGAGCAGATACGCAGTATTTT. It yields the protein CASGQGADTQYF.

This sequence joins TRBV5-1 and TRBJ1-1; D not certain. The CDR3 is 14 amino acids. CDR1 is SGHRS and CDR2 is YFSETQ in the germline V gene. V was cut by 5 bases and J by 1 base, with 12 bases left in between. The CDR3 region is CASRSGSQNTEAFF. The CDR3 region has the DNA TGCGCCAGCAGATCCGGGAGTCAGAACACTGAAGCTTTCTTT.

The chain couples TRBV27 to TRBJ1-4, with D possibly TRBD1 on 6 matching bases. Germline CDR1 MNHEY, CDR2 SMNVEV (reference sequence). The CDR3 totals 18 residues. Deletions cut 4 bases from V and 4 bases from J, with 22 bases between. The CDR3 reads CASSSRTELSPLNEKLFF. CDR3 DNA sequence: TGTGCCAGCAGTTCGAGGACAGAGCTGAGCCCTCTTAATGAAAAACTGTTTTTT.

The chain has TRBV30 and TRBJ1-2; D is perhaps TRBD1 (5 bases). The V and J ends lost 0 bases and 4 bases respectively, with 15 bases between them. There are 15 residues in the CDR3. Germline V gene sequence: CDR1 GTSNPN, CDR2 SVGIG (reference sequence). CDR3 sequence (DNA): TGTGCCTGGAGTGTGGGTGGTAGGGGCTCCTATGGCTACACCTTC. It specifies CAWSVGGRGSYGYTF.

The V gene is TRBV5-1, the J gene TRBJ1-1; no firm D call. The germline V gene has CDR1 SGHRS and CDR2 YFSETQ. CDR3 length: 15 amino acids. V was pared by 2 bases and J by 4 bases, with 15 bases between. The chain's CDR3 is CASSFNPLGITEAFF. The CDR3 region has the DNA TGCGCCAGCAGCTTCAACCCCTTGGGGATCACTGAAGCTTTCTTT.

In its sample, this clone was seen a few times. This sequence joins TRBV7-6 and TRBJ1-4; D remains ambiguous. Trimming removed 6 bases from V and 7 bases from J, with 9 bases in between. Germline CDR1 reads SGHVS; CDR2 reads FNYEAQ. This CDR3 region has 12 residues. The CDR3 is CASSLMGEKLFF. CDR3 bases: TGTGCCAGCAGTTTAATGGGTGAAAAACTGTTTTTT.